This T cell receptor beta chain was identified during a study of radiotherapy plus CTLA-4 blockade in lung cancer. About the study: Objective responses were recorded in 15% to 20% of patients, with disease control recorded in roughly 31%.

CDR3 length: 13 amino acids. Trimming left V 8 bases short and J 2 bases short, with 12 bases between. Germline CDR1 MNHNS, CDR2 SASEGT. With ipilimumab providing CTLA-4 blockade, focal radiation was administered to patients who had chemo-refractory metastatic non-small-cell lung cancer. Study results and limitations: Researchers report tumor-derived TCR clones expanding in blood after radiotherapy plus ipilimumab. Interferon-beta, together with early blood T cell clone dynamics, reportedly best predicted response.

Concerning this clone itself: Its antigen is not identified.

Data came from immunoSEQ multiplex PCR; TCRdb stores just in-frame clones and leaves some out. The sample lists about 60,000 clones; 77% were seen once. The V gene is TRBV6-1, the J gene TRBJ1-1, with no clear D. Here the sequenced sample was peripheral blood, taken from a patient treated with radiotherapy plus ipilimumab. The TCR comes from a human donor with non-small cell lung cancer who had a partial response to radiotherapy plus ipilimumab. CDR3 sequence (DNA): TGTGCCAGCTCCGAGGCAGCAAACACTGAAGCTTTCTTT. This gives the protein CASSEAANTEAFF.